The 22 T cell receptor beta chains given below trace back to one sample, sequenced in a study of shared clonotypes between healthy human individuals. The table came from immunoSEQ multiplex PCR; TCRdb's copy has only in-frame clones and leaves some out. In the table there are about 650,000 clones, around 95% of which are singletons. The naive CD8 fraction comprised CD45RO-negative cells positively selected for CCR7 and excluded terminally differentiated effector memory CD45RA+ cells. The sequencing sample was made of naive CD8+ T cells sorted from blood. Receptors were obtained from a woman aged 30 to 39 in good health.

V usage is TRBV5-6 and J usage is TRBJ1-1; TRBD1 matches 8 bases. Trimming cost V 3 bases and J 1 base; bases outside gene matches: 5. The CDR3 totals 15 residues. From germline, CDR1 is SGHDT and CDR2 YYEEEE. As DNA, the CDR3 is TGTGCCAGCAGCTGGGGGGGACAGGCGAACACTGAAGCTTTCTTT. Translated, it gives CASSWGGQANTEAFF.

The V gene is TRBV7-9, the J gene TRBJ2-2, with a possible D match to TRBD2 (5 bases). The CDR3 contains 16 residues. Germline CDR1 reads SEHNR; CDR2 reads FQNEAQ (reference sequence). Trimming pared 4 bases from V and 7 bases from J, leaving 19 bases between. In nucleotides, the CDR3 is TGTGCCAGCAGCTCGAGATGGCTAGAGGAGGTCGGGGAGCTGTTTTTT. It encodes CASSSRWLEEVGELFF.

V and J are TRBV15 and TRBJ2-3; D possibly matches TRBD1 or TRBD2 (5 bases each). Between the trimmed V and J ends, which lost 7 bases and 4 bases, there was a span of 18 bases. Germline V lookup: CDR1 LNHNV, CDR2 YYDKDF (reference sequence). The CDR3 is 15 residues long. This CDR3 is CATKGDRSKSDTQYF. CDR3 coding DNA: TGTGCCACCAAAGGGGACCGTTCAAAGTCAGATACGCAGTATTTT.

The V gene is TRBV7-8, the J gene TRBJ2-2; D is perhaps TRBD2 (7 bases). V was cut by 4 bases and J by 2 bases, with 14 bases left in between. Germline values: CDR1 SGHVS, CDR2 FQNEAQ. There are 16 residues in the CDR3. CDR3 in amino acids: CASSSTGGLNTGELFF. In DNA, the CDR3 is TGTGCCAGCAGCTCGACCGGGGGGCTCAACACCGGGGAGCTGTTTTTT.

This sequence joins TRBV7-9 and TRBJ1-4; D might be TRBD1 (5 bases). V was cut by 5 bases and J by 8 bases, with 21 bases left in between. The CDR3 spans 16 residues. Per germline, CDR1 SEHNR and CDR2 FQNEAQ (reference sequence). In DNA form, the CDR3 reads TGTGCCAGCAGCCCCACCCGGGGCGCATTGAGCGAAAAACTGTTTTTT. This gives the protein CASSPTRGALSEKLFF. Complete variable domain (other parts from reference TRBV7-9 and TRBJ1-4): DTGVSQNPRHKITKRGQNVTFRCDPISEHNRLYWYRQTLGQGPEFLTYFQNEAQLEKSRLLSDRFSAERPKGSFSTLEIQRTEQGDSAMYLCASSPTRGALSEKLFFGSGTQLSVL.

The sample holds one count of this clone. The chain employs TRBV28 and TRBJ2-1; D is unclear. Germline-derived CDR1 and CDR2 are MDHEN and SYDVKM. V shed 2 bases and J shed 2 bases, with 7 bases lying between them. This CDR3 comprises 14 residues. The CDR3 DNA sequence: TGTGCCAGCAGTTTAAACAGCCCCTACAATGAGCAGTTCTTC. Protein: CASSLNSPYNEQFF.

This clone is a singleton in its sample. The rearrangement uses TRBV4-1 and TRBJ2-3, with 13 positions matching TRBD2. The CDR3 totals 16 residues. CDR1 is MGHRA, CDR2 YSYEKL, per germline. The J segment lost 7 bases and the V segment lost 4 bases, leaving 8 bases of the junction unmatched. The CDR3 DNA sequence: TGCGCCAGCAGCCCACGGACTAGCGGGAGTTGGAATACGCAGTATTTT. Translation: CASSPRTSGSWNTQYF.

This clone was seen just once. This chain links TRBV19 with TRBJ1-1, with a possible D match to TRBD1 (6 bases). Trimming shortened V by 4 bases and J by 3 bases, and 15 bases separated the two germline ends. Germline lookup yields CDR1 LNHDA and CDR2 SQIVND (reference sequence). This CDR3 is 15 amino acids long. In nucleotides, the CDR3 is TGTGCCAGTAGTAGCCATGAGGGACAAGACACTGAAGCTTTCTTT. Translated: CASSSHEGQDTEAFF.

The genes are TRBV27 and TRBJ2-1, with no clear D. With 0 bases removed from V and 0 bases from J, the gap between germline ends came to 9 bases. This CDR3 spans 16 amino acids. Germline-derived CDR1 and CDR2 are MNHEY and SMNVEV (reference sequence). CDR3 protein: CASSLSSSYSYNEQFF. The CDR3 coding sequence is TGTGCCAGCAGTTTATCTTCTTCCTACTCCTACAATGAGCAGTTCTTC.

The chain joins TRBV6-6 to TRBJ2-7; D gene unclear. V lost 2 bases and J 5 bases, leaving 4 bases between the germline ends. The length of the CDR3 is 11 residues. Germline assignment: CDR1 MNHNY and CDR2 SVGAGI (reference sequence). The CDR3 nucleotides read TGTGCCAGCAGTTACATAGACGAGCAGTACTTC. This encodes CASSYIDEQYF.

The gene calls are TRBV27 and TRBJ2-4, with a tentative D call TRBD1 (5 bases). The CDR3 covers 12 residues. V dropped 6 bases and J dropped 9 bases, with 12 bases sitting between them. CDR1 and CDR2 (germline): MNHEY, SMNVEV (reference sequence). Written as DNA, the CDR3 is TGTGCCAGCAGGGGGCAGGTGGGCATTCAGTACTTC. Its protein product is CASRGQVGIQYF.

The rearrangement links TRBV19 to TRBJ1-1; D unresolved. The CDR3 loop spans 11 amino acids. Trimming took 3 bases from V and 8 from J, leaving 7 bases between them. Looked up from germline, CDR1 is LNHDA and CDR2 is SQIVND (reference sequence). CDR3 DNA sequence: TGTGCCAGTAGTATTTCCGGAGAAGCTTTCTTT. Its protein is CASSISGEAFF.

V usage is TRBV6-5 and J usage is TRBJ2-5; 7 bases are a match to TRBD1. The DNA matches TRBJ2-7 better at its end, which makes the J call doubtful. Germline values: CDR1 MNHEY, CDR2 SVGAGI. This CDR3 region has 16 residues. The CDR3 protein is CASSYAAGDRVYEQYF. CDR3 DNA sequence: TGTGCCAGCAGTTATGCCGCAGGTGACAGGGTTTACGAGCAGTACTTC.

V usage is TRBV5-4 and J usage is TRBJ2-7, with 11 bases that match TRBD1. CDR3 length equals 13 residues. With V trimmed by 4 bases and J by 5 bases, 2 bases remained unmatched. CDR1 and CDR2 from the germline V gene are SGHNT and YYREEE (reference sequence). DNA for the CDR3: TGTGCCAGCAGCGTGGGACAGGGGGACGAGCAGTACTTC. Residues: CASSVGQGDEQYF.

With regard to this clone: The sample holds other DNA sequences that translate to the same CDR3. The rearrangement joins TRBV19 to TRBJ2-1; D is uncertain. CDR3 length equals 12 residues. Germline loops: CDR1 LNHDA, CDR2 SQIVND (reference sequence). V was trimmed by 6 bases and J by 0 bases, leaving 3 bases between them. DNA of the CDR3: TGTGCCAGTAGAGACTCCTACAATGAGCAGTTCTTC. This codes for CASRDSYNEQFF.

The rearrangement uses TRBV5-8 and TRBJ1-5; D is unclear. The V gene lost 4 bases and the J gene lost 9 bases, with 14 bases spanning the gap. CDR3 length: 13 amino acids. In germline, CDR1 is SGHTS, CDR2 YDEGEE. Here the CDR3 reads CASSTPGPRPQHF. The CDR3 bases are TGTGCCAGCAGCACCCCGGGCCCACGGCCCCAGCATTTT. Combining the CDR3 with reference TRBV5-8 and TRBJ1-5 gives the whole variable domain EAGVTQSPTHLIKTRGQQATLRCSPISGHTSVYWYQQALGLGLQFLLWYDEGEERNRGNFPPRFSGRQFPNYSSELNVNALELEDSALYLCASSTPGPRPQHFGDGTRLSIL.

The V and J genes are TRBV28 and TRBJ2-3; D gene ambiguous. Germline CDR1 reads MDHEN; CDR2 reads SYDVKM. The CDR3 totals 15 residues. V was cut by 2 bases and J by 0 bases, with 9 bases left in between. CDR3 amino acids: CASSLRVSSTDTQYF. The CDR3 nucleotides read TGTGCCAGCAGTTTAAGGGTCTCTAGCACAGATACGCAGTATTTT.

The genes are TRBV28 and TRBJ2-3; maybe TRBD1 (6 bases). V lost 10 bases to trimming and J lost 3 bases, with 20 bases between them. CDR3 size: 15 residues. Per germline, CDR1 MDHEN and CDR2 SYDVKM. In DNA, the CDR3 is TGTGCCACCCATCGGAGGTTCCAGGGGACAGATACGCAGTATTTT. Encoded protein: CATHRRFQGTDTQYF.

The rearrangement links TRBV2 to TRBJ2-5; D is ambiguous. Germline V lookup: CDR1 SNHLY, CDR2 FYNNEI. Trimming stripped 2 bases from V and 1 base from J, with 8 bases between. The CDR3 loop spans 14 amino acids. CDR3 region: CASSEPVRQETQYF. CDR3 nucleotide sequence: TGTGCCAGCAGTGAACCAGTCCGCCAAGAGACCCAGTACTTC.

This CDR3 reads CASSPGQGALHEQYF. CDR3 nucleotides: TGCGCCAGCAGTCCAGGACAGGGGGCTTTACACGAGCAGTACTTC. The chain has TRBV5-1 and TRBJ2-7, with 11 positions matching TRBD1. CDR3 length: 15 residues. Per germline, CDR1 SGHRS and CDR2 YFSETQ. V was pared by 5 bases and J by 5 bases, with 9 bases of the junction left unmatched. Using reference TRBV5-1 and TRBJ2-7 for the parts outside the CDR3, the full variable domain is KAGVTQTPRYLIKTRGQQVTLSCSPISGHRSVSWYQQTPGQGLQFLFEYFSETQRNKGNFPGRFSGRQFSNSRSEMNVSTLELGDSALYLCASSPGQGALHEQYFGPGTRLTVT.

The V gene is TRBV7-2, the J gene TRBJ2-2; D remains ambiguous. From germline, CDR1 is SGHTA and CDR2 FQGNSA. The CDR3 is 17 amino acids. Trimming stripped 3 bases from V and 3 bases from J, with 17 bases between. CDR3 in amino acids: CASSFMWGLLDTGELFF. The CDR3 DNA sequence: TGTGCCAGCAGCTTTATGTGGGGTTTACTGGACACCGGGGAGCTGTTTTTT.

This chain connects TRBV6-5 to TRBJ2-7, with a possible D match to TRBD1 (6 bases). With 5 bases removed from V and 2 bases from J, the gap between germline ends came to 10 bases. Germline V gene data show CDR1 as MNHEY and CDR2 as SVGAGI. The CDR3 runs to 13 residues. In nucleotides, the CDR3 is TGTGCCAGCAGTCCGGGACAAACCTACGAGCAGTACTTC. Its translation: CASSPGQTYEQYF.